The 4 T cell receptor beta chains in this list originate from one sample, sequenced in a study of blood T cell repertoires in COVID-19. Using immunoSEQ multiplex PCR, the repertoire was profiled, and TCRdb retains in-frame clones only, with some absent. The sample carries some 12,000 clones, 90% recorded once. Sequenced sample: peripheral blood. These TCRs come from a man between 65 and 79 years old with active COVID-19.

The J gene is TRBJ2-3, the V gene TRBV19; D unresolved. Per the germline V gene, CDR1 is LNHDA and CDR2 is SQIVND (reference sequence). The CDR3 length is 15 residues. Trimming took off 3 bases at V and 4 bases at J, with 14 bases between the two ends. CDR3 residues: CASSIGGTYADTQYF. The CDR3 nucleotides read TGTGCCAGTAGTATCGGCGGAACTTATGCAGATACGCAGTATTTT.

The rearrangement links TRBV2 to TRBJ1-5, with unresolved D. Germline lookup yields CDR1 SNHLY and CDR2 FYNNEI. This CDR3 has 12 residues. V gave up 3 bases and J gave up 10 bases, with 10 bases separating them. CDR3 sequence (DNA): TGTGCCAGCAGTGAGAGGAGGGTACCCCAGCATTTT. Its protein product is CASSERRVPQHF.

V is TRBV7-6 and J is TRBJ2-3, with 12 positions matching TRBD2. The CDR3 contains 16 residues. The germline V gene encodes CDR1 SGHVS and CDR2 FNYEAQ. J was trimmed by 0 bases and V by 4 bases; bases with no gene match: 2. CDR3 loop: CASSSGLAGSTDTQYF. In nucleotides, the CDR3 is TGTGCCAGCAGCTCGGGACTAGCGGGCAGCACAGATACGCAGTATTTT.

This chain connects TRBV4-3 to TRBJ2-5; 7 bases are shared with TRBD2. CDR1 and CDR2 (germline): LGHNA, YSLEER. CDR3 length: 17 amino acids. V shed 4 bases and J 5 bases; nucleotides not matched to a gene: 16. The CDR3 DNA is TGCGCCAGCAGCCTGAAGGCATTCGGGCGGGGAGGGGAGACCCAGTACTTC. Residues: CASSLKAFGRGGETQYF.